The source of this T cell receptor (beta chain) is a study of blood T cell repertoires in COVID-19. How the authors handled the data: Reference gene primer amplification yielded estimated nucleated cell counts. Sequencing used immunoSEQ multiplex PCR; TCRdb keeps in-frame clones, though not all of them. That table supplies the V and J calls and clone size; D and trimming were determined from the DNA. In the table there are 200,000 or so clones, 85% of which are singletons. Looked up from germline, CDR1 is SGHNT and CDR2 is YENEEA. The ends lost 5 bases at V and 1 base at J; junction bases unmatched: 3. The CDR3 spans 15 residues.

Sequencing was carried out using peripheral blood. The chain is built from TRBV11-3 and TRBJ2-7, with 12 positions matching TRBD1. This TCR was sampled from a man aged 50 or older who had recovered from COVID-19. For the CDR3, the DNA is TGTGCCAGCAGCCGGGGACAGGGGGCTTCCTACGAGCAGTACTTC. It specifies CASSRGQGASYEQYF.